This TCR beta chain was captured by sequencing in a study of T cell responses to AZD1222 COVID-19 vaccine. General study points: Once two AZD1222 doses were given, Spike-specific TCR breadth and depth went up. Donors skewed white British and female; clonal diversity was possibly underestimated. Spike-spanning, vaccine-associated CD4 TCRs were dominant at 160-218 and 743-854.

Worth noting for this clone: The antigen remains unidentified.

Sequencing used immunoSEQ multiplex PCR; TCRdb keeps in-frame clones, though not all of them. The table lists 130,000 to 150,000 clones, approximately 90% of them singletons. CDR1 SNHLY and CDR2 FYNNEI come from the germline V gene. V was cut by 4 bases and J by 5 bases, with 10 bases left in between. This CDR3 spans 13 amino acids. The origin of this receptor is an adult in good health. The rearrangement links TRBV2 to TRBJ2-3; TRBD2 might be the D (5 bases). Sequenced here: peripheral blood, sampled on day 0 of AZD1222 vaccination. CDR3 nucleotides: TGTGCCAGCAGTGTTCTAGCTCGAGATACGCAGTATTTT. Translation: CASSVLARDTQYF.